The rows below give T cell receptor beta chains drawn from one sample of a study of response to subunit inactivated influenza vaccine. TCRdb reanalysed the RT-PCR reads using MiXCR and keeps one entry per CDR3 protein. This table holds about 830,000 distinct CDR3 sequences, around 20% found once. The starting material was PBMCs from blood, obtained roughly 5 days after vaccination. The receptors were sampled from a man aged 45 to 65 who received an inactivated influenza vaccine. CDR3s include the opening cysteine and the closing phenylalanine or tryptophan. Fields, in order: clone size, D gene, V gene, J gene, CDR3 DNA, CDR3 protein. A D gene is named only where the DNA matches it firmly. The size field is filled for only some rows; it gives once, few, many or a size class.

>many|TRBD1|TRBV5-5|TRBJ2-7
TGTGCCAGCAGCCAAGACAGGGTCTACGAGCAGTACTTC
CASSQDRVYEQYF
>NA|NA|TRBV5-5|TRBJ2-1
TGTGCCAGCAGCCTAGAACGGGGCGCGGGTTACAATGAGCAGTTCTTC
CASSLERGAGYNEQFF
>NA|NA|TRBV20-1|TRBJ1-1
TGCAGTGCCGGCCGGGGGGGCATGAACACTGAAGCTTTCTTT
CSAGRGGMNTEAFF
>once|TRBD2|TRBV7-3|TRBJ2-1
TGTGCCAGCAGCCCGCTCCCGGGACTAGCGGGAAATGAGCAGTTCTTC
CASSPLPGLAGNEQFF
>few|NA|TRBV7-2|TRBJ2-7
TGTGCCAGCAGCTTAGGAGTAGGGCAGTACTTC
CASSLGVGQYF
>NA|NA|TRBV5-1|TRBJ1-4
TGCGCCAGCAGCTTACAAGGGAGCTTGGAAAAACTGTTTTTT
CASSLQGSLEKLFF
>NA|NA|TRBV12-3/TRBV12-4|TRBJ2-1
TGTGCCAGCAGTTTTCCGGGGACGCGTTACAATGAGCAGTTCTTC
CASSFPGTRYNEQFF
>few|TRBD2|TRBV6-5|TRBJ2-2
TGTGCCAGCAGTTACTCTTGGGTAGCGGGGTCCACCGGGGAGCTGTTTTTT
CASSYSWVAGSTGELFF
>NA|TRBD2|TRBV11-2|TRBJ2-1
TGTGCCAGCAGCTTTCGGACTAGCGGGCGACTTAACAATGAGCAGTTCTTC
CASSFRTSGRLNNEQFF
>few|NA|TRBV28|TRBJ2-1
TGTGCCAGCAGTTTCGGGGGCCTCACCTCCCCAAATTACAATGAGCAGTTCTTC
CASSFGGLTSPNYNEQFF